This section outlines one T cell receptor (beta chain) sequence together with its context. Its specificity is unknown. Isolated RNA was reverse transcribed in full, so expressed TCRB transcripts were sequenced. Sequencing used immunoSEQ multiplex PCR; TCRdb keeps in-frame clones, though not all of them. The sample includes fewer than 20,000 clones, around 59% of them seen just once. V shed 3 bases, J shed 3 bases, and the junction held 5 bases outside the gene matches. The CDR3 totals 14 residues. The V gene's germline CDR1 is KGHSH and CDR2 LQKENI. This sample was included in a study of beta chain features in type 1 diabetes. Study-level points and caveats: Whether TCRB rearrangement is influenced by HLA type was left unresolved in this analysis.

The sequence was obtained from a woman aged 18 to 35 in good health. The sequenced material came from stem cell memory CD4+ T cells from blood. This rearrangement joins TRBV18 to TRBJ2-7; the match to TRBD1 covers 7 bases. CDR3 nucleotide sequence: TGTGCCAGCTCACCGGCCACAGGGGACTACGAGCAGTACTTC. This codes for CASSPATGDYEQYF. Complete variable domain (other parts from reference TRBV18 and TRBJ2-7): NAGVMQNPRHLVRRRGQEARLRCSPMKGHSHVYWYRQLPEEGLKFMVYLQKENIIDESGMPKERFSAEFPKEGPSILRIQQVVRGDSAAYFCASSPATGDYEQYFGPGTRLTVT.